This T cell receptor beta chain was observed in a study of early T cells in non-severe SARS-CoV-2 infection. Whole-study context: Unpaired chains resulted from sequencing bulk RNA of unsorted whole blood.

Using its own MiXCR run on the 5' RACE reads, TCRdb lists one record per CDR3 protein. This table holds 35,000 to 45,000 distinct CDR3 sequences, about 6% found once. The CDR3 has 13 amino acids. The germline V gene encodes CDR1 MNHEY and CDR2 SMNVEV (reference sequence). Trimming removed 6 bases from V and 3 bases from J, with 11 bases in between. Material: whole blood, obtained at baseline. The receptor was derived from an adult who was a healthcare worker with PCR-confirmed SARS-CoV-2 infection or an uninfected control (not recorded which). The V gene is TRBV27, the J gene TRBJ1-1; no reliable D call. As DNA, the CDR3 is TGTGCCAGCAGACCCTCTATCTACACTGAAGCTTTCTTT. Protein product: CASRPSIYTEAFF.